This T cell receptor beta chain was observed in a study of blood T cell repertoires in COVID-19. On the study more broadly: Sample material is recorded as cDNA or gDNA derived from T cells, B-cell-depleted T cells, or PBMCs.

Germline V gene sequence: CDR1 MGHDK, CDR2 SYGVNS. J gave up 5 bases and V 0 bases, and 3 bases lay outside the gene matches. CDR3 length: 15 amino acids. Methods used by the authors: Estimation of nucleated cell counts relied on the amplification of reference gene primers. Produced via immunoSEQ multiplex PCR; TCRdb's table is partial and in-frame only. V and J calls and clone size are given by that table; D and trimming were obtained from the DNA. The sample records about 480,000 clones, 88% being singletons. The genes are TRBV25-1 and TRBJ1-1; 10 nucleotides agree with TRBD1. The origin of this receptor is a woman aged 40 to 50 who had recovered from COVID-19. Sequenced: PBMCs or T cells enriched from blood (not recorded which). CDR3: CASSEYLGQGTEAFF. The CDR3 bases are TGTGCCAGCAGTGAATATTTGGGACAGGGGACTGAAGCTTTCTTT. Drawing the rest from reference TRBV25-1 and TRBJ1-1, the complete variable domain is EADIYQTPRYLVIGTGKKITLECSQTMGHDKMYWYQQDPGMELHLIHYSYGVNSTEKGDLSSESTVSRIRTEHFPLTLESARPSHTSQYLCASSEYLGQGTEAFFGQGTRLTVV.